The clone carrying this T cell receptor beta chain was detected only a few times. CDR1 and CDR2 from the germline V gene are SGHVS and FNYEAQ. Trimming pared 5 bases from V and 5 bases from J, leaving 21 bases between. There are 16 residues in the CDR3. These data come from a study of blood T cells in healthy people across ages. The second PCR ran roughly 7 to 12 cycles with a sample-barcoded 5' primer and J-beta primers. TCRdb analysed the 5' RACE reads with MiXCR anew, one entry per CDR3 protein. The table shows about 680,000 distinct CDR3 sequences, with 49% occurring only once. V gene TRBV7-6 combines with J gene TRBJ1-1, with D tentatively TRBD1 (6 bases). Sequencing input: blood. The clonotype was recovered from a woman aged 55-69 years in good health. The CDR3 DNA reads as TGTGCCAGCAGCCCCCTCCTGGGGGCCCGGGGGACTGAAGCTTTCTTT. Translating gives CASSPLLGARGTEAFF.